Sequencing of this T cell receptor (beta chain) was carried out in a study of neurological immune-mediated disorders. Study-wide results and caveats: HTLV-1-associated myelopathy had the most TCR clonal expansion, and multiple sclerosis had the least, less than healthy controls. CDR3 amino acid sequences found in expanded clones were never shared across subjects, suggesting private repertoires in all groups.

Synthesis of cDNA used 5'RACE (with 10-nucleotide random UMIs). MiXCR, run by TCRdb on the 5' RACE reads, gives a single entry per CDR3 protein. The sample consists of 60,000 to 70,000 distinct CDR3 sequences, about 5.2% of them appearing once. The length of the CDR3 is 13 residues. Deletions cut 1 base from V and 10 bases from J, with 11 bases between. Germline CDR1 is SGHTA and CDR2 is FQGNSA. This clonotype was counted ten times or more. Its antigen is not identified. Specimen: PBMCs. The sequence was collected from a human donor with multiple sclerosis. The donor label of this sample is uncertain. The V gene is TRBV7-2, the J gene TRBJ2-1; no clear D gene. The CDR3 DNA follows: TGTGCCAGCAGCTTAGGCGCCCAGGCGGAGCAGTTCTTC. Its translation is CASSLGAQAEQFF. Based on the CDR3 plus reference TRBV7-2 and TRBJ2-1, the full variable domain is GAGVSQSPSNKVTEKGKDVELRCDPISGHTALYWYRQSLGQGLEFLIYFQGNSAPDKSGLPSDRFSAERTGGSVSTLTIQRTQQEDSAVYLCASSLGAQAEQFFGPGTRLTVL.